A selection of T cell receptor beta chains follows, all from one sample in a study of beta chain features in type 1 diabetes. The method was immunoSEQ multiplex PCR; TCRdb's version includes in-frame clones alone and lacks a portion of them. The repertoire includes roughly 610,000 clones, 15% to 18% of them detected once, and about 0.097% sits in the top ten. Input material: naive CD4+ T cells from blood. Every receptor here comes from a man aged 18 to 35 in good health. CDR3s include the opening cysteine and the closing phenylalanine or tryptophan. The D gene is left open where the match is weak. A clone size is listed for some rows: how often the clone was seen (once, few, many), or a class if it is expanded.

d_gene	abundance	j_gene	v_gene	CDR3nt	CDR3aa
NA	NA	TRBJ2-7	TRBV10-3	TGTGCCATCAGTGAACCTAGTGTGATCTACGAGCAGTACTTC	CAISEPSVIYEQYF
TRBD1	NA	TRBJ2-7	TRBV19	TGTGCCAGTAGCGACAGGGTCGAGCAGTACTTC	CASSDRVEQYF
NA	NA	TRBJ1-3	TRBV7-2	TGTGCCAGCAGGCCCTCCTCTGGAAACACCATATATTTT	CASRPSSGNTIYF
NA	few	TRBJ2-7	TRBV25-1	TGTGCCAGCAGACGGCCTGGGGTCTACGAGCAGTACTTC	CASRRPGVYEQYF
NA	NA	TRBJ1-1	TRBV11-2	TGTGCCAGCAGCTTAACGACACACGCAGGGAACACTGAAGCTTTCTTT	CASSLTTHAGNTEAFF
NA	NA	TRBJ1-5	TRBV28	TGTGCCAGCAGTTTATGGGGAGGGGACTATCAGCATTTT	CASSLWGGDYQHF
NA	NA	TRBJ2-7	TRBV6-5	TGTGCCAGCAGTCACGGGACTCCCTACGAGCAGTACTTC	CASSHGTPYEQYF
TRBD2	NA	TRBJ2-3	TRBV6-6	TGTGCCAGCAGTTCGCTAGCGGGAGTAGGCACAGATACGCAGTATTTT	CASSSLAGVGTDTQYF
NA	few	TRBJ1-1	TRBV7-9	TGTGCCAGCAGCTTAGAGCAGGGAGGGGTCACTGAAGCTTTCTTT	CASSLEQGGVTEAFF
NA	NA	TRBJ2-2	TRBV6-6	TGTGCCAGCAGTCCAGGAGGAGGGGAGCTGTTTTTT	CASSPGGGELFF
NA	NA	TRBJ1-3	TRBV6-5	TGTGCCAGCAGTCCCGGACCCTCTGGAAACACCATATATTTT	CASSPGPSGNTIYF
NA	NA	TRBJ2-1	TRBV4-1	TGCGCCAGCCTTACCTTGGTGGGAGGATACAATGAGCAGTTCTTC	CASLTLVGGYNEQFF
NA	NA	TRBJ2-3	TRBV18	TGTGCCAGCTCACCACTGGTAGATACGCAGTATTTT	CASSPLVDTQYF
NA	few	TRBJ2-2	TRBV27	TGTGCCAGCAGTTTTTGGGGCAGGACGAACACCGGGGAGCTGTTTTTT	CASSFWGRTNTGELFF
TRBD1	NA	TRBJ1-2	TRBV18	TGTGCCAGCTCACCAGAGGGGACAGCGGGGATCGGCTACACCTTC	CASSPEGTAGIGYTF
NA	NA	TRBJ2-5	TRBV29-1	TGCAGCGTTGCACATCGGGGCCAAGAGACCCAGTACTTC	CSVAHRGQETQYF
NA	few	TRBJ1-1	TRBV5-1	TGCGCCAGCAGCTTAGGTGGGATGAACACTGAAGCTTTCTTT	CASSLGGMNTEAFF
NA	NA	TRBJ2-7	TRBV5-1	TGCGCCAGCAGCACCCAGGGGGGCGCGTCGGTATACGAGCAGTACTTC	CASSTQGGASVYEQYF
TRBD1	few	TRBJ1-2	TRBV7-3	TGTGCCAGCAGCCAAACTAGTACAGGGGATGGCGGCTACACCTTC	CASSQTSTGDGGYTF
NA	NA	TRBJ2-4	TRBV11-2	TGTGCCAGCAGCTTTTCTGGGGGAAACATTCAGTACTTC	CASSFSGGNIQYF
NA	NA	TRBJ1-1	TRBV2	TGTGCCAGCCTGGGGCAGCTGAACACTGAAGCTTTCTTT	CASLGQLNTEAFF
NA	NA	TRBJ1-1	TRBV9	TGTGCCAGCAGCCCTGGGACCCCGGATCTCGCGCAAGCTTTCTTT	CASSPGTPDLAQAFF
TRBD1	few	TRBJ2-7	TRBV27	TGTGCCAGCAGTTTATACCCAACCCCCGGACAGGGGACCCACGAGCAGTACTTC	CASSLYPTPGQGTHEQYF
NA	NA	TRBJ1-6	TRBV9	TGTGCCAGCAGCGTGCAGTTGAATAATTCACCCCTCCACTTT	CASSVQLNNSPLHF
TRBD1	NA	TRBJ1-2	TRBV27	TGTGCCAGCAGTCGCGGGACAGCAAACTATGGCTACACCTTC	CASSRGTANYGYTF
NA	few	TRBJ1-2	TRBV19	TGTGCCAGCAATACCGGGTGGCGATCAGCTAACTATGGCTACACCTTC	CASNTGWRSANYGYTF
TRBD1	few	TRBJ1-2	TRBV29-1	TGCAGCGGGGACAGGGGTACAGGCGATGGCTACACCTTC	CSGDRGTGDGYTF